The text below deals with one T cell receptor (beta chain). This entry comes from a study of control samples from healthy donors and cancer patients. The V and J ends lost 3 bases and 6 bases respectively, with 13 bases between them. Germline V gives CDR1 SGHDT, CDR2 YYEEEE. The CDR3 is 14 residues long. Profiled with immunoSEQ multiplex PCR; TCRdb holds only in-frame clones, not every one. The sample includes 76,000 or so clones, roughly 90% of them seen just once. This receptor was obtained from a woman between 50 and 59 years old with colorectal cancer. J is TRBJ1-5 and V is TRBV5-6; D is undetermined. Sequenced material: PBMCs. The CDR3 sequence is CASSSPGTSQPQHF. Here the CDR3 DNA reads TGTGCCAGCAGCTCCCCTGGTACTTCTCAGCCCCAGCATTTT.